The 17 T cell receptor beta chains below were found in one sample sequenced in a study of blood T cell repertoires in COVID-19. Only in-frame clones appear in the TCRdb table, and some are missing; sequencing was by immunoSEQ multiplex PCR. The table records some 78,000 clones, roughly 85% of them present only once. Sequencing used peripheral blood. Every receptor here comes from a woman older than 75 with active or convalescent COVID-19.

V and J are TRBV3-1 (or the pseudogene TRBV3-2) and TRBJ2-1, with 9 nucleotides matching TRBD2. CDR1 and CDR2 (germline): LGHDT, YNNKEL (reference sequence). This CDR3 has 17 residues. Trimming cost V 0 bases and J 1 base; bases outside gene matches: 4. CDR3 coding DNA: TGTGCCAGCAGCCAAGATTTGCTAGCGGGATCCTACAATGAGCAGTTCTTC. As protein: CASSQDLLAGSYNEQFF.

V gene TRBV6-6 combines with J gene TRBJ2-5; D is perhaps TRBD2 (5 bases). CDR1 is MNHNY and CDR2 is SVGAGI in the germline V gene (reference sequence). Trimming took 6 bases from V and 6 from J, leaving 11 bases between them. The CDR3 is 12 residues long. The DNA of the CDR3 is TGTGCCAGCAGCCCGGGGTCAAAGACCCAGTACTTC. Translation: CASSPGSKTQYF.

This chain connects TRBV7-6 to TRBJ1-5, with unresolved D. The CDR3 contains 13 residues. V shed 5 bases and J shed 6 bases, with 11 bases lying between them. The germline CDR1 and CDR2 sequences are SGHVS and FNYEAQ. CDR3 sequence reads: CASSPGQAQPQHF. The CDR3 DNA sequence: TGTGCCAGCAGCCCCGGCCAGGCTCAGCCCCAGCATTTT.

The chain couples TRBV11-3 to TRBJ2-2; D is perhaps TRBD2 (6 bases). CDR3 length: 14 residues. Trimming took off 11 bases at V and 1 base at J, with 14 bases between the two ends. CDR1 is SGHNT and CDR2 is YENEEA in the germline V gene. The CDR3: CASQVGGNTGELFF. The CDR3 DNA sequence: TGTGCCTCCCAAGTGGGGGGGAACACCGGGGAGCTGTTTTTT.

This clone was seen more than once but under ten times. The chain uses TRBV4-3 and TRBJ1-2, with TRBD1 as a possible D gene (5 bases). The CDR3 is 15 residues long. With 0 bases removed from V and 8 bases from J, the gap between germline ends came to 16 bases. Germline V gene data show CDR1 as LGHNA and CDR2 as YSLEER. The CDR3 DNA sequence: TGCGCCAGCAGCCAAGACAGACAGATTCCTCGGGGCTACACCTTC. It encodes CASSQDRQIPRGYTF.

The rearrangement uses TRBV7-2 and TRBJ1-6; 7 positions match TRBD1. J lost 6 bases, V lost 6 bases, and 11 bases had no gene match. Germline V gene sequence: CDR1 SGHTA, CDR2 FQGNSA. This CDR3 is built from 16 residues. For the CDR3, the DNA is TGTGCCAGCAGGCCAGGGGTGGGACAGAGTAATTCACCCCTCCACTTT. It codes for CASRPGVGQSNSPLHF.

This clone has a handful of counts. The chain combines TRBV7-6 with TRBJ2-2, with unresolved D. V was clipped by 5 bases and J by 0 bases, with 4 bases between them. The germline CDR1 and CDR2 sequences are SGHVS and FNYEAQ. The CDR3 is made up of 13 amino acids. CDR3: CASSRANTGELFF. The CDR3 DNA reads as TGTGCCAGCAGCCGGGCGAACACCGGGGAGCTGTTTTTT.

The V and J genes are TRBV30 and TRBJ1-3; the D gene is possibly TRBD1 (5 bases). CDR1 GTSNPN and CDR2 SVGIG come from the germline V gene (reference sequence). This CDR3 region has 15 residues. V was trimmed by 0 bases and J by 7 bases, leaving 16 bases between them. The chain's CDR3 is CAWSVLGRDPNTIYF. DNA of the CDR3: TGTGCCTGGAGTGTACTCGGCAGGGATCCTAACACCATATATTTT.

This chain links TRBV29-1 with TRBJ2-2, with D tentatively TRBD2 (5 bases). This CDR3 has 12 residues. Germline V gene lookup returns CDR1 SQVTM and CDR2 ANQGSEA. Trimming left V 8 bases short and J 3 bases short, with 10 bases between. DNA for the CDR3: TGCAGCATCCTAGCTGACACCGGGGAGCTGTTTTTT. Amino acids: CSILADTGELFF.

The rearrangement links TRBV24-1 to TRBJ1-2; 9 nucleotides align to TRBD1. This CDR3 comprises 15 residues. V lost 9 bases, J lost 5 bases, and 12 bases stayed unmatched. The germline gives CDR1 KGHDR, CDR2 SFDVKD. The CDR3 loop reads CATSDRGGEEYGYTF. Written as DNA, the CDR3 is TGTGCCACCTCTGACAGGGGGGGGGAAGAGTATGGCTACACCTTC.

The V and J genes are TRBV30 and TRBJ2-3; D not resolved. This CDR3 spans 15 amino acids. With 5 bases removed from V and 0 bases from J, the gap between germline ends came to 15 bases. The germline V gene has CDR1 GTSNPN and CDR2 SVGIG (reference sequence). The CDR3 region has the DNA TGTGCCTGGGAAGGTGGAGTGTATAGCACAGATACGCAGTATTTT. Its protein product is CAWEGGVYSTDTQYF.

The CDR3 here is CASSPTGRETQYF. The CDR3 bases are TGTGCCAGCAGCCCGACAGGGCGGGAGACCCAGTACTTC. J is TRBJ2-5 and V is TRBV7-3; 7 nucleotides align to TRBD1. The CDR3 extends over 13 amino acids. In germline, CDR1 is SGHTA, CDR2 FQGTGA. The J segment lost 5 bases and the V segment lost 5 bases, leaving 5 bases of the junction unmatched. Based on the CDR3 plus reference TRBV7-3 and TRBJ2-5, the full variable domain is GAGVSQTPSNKVTEKGKYVELRCDPISGHTALYWYRQSLGQGPEFLIYFQGTGAADDSGLPNDRFFAVRPEGSVSTLKIQRTERGDSAVYLCASSPTGRETQYFGPGTRLLVL.

This rearrangement joins TRBV6-5 to TRBJ2-7; 11 bases map to TRBD1. Trimming removed 6 bases from V and 4 bases from J; junction bases left unmatched: 8. The CDR3 length is 15 residues. Germline V gene lookup returns CDR1 MNHEY and CDR2 SVGAGI. The chain's CDR3 is CASRHPGQGAYEQYF. The CDR3, as DNA: TGTGCCAGCAGGCACCCCGGACAGGGGGCATACGAGCAGTACTTC.

Concerning this clone: The germline gene is not matched at one end of the junction; a read error may be the cause. The CDR3 region has the DNA TGTGCTAGCAGCCTAGGGACAGGGCTCGATGAGCAGTTCTTC. Protein product: CASSLGTGLDEQFF. This chain links TRBV7-7 with TRBJ2-1, with 9 nucleotides matching TRBD1. Germline CDR1 SSHAT, CDR2 FNYEAQ (reference sequence). This CDR3 is built from 14 residues.

This chain joins TRBV28 and TRBJ1-2; D call uncertain. V lost 5 bases, J lost 1 base, and 11 bases lay in between. In germline, CDR1 is MDHEN, CDR2 SYDVKM. The CDR3 spans 14 residues. Here the CDR3 DNA reads TGTGCCAGCAGTCCACCGGGTCGTAACTATGGCTACACCTTC. It is translated as CASSPPGRNYGYTF.

This chain connects TRBV6-2 or TRBV6-3 to TRBJ2-7, with a weak D call TRBD1 (6 bases). Per the germline V gene, CDR1 is MNHEY and CDR2 is SVGEGT. V lost 5 bases and J 3 bases, leaving 17 bases between the germline ends. The CDR3 runs to 15 residues. CDR3 bases: TGTGCCAGCAGTCTCAGGGGCCAGAATTACTACGAGCAGTACTTC. This gives the protein CASSLRGQNYYEQYF.

The chain is built from TRBV3-1 (or the pseudogene TRBV3-2) and TRBJ2-1; tentative D call: TRBD2 (6 bases). The ends were cut back, 4 bases at V and 1 base at J, with 11 bases in the middle. The CDR3 extends over 15 amino acids. Germline CDR1 is LGHDT and CDR2 is YNNKEL (reference sequence). CDR3 residues: CASSRRGTSYNEQFF. CDR3 sequence (DNA): TGTGCCAGCAGCCGAAGAGGGACTTCCTACAATGAGCAGTTCTTC.